One sample yielded the 3 T cell receptor beta chains listed below, sequenced in a study of OX40 agonist ivuxolimab in advanced cancers. Sequenced by immunoSEQ multiplex PCR; TCRdb stores in-frame clones only, minus some. The sample holds about 110,000 clones, around 90% seen once. The input for sequencing was CD4+ or CD8+ T cells sorted from blood, taken in a trial of the OX40 agonist ivuxolimab. Every receptor here comes from an adult with an advanced solid tumor such as melanoma, head and neck, liver or kidney cancer.

The V call is TRBV5-8, the J call TRBJ1-3; D gene uncertain. The length of the CDR3 is 19 residues. Trimming removed 2 bases from V and 0 bases from J, with 21 bases in between. The V gene's germline CDR1 is SGHTS and CDR2 YDEGEE. The CDR3 sequence: CASSFFSRKVGPSGNTIYF. CDR3 nucleotides: TGTGCCAGCAGCTTTTTTTCCAGGAAGGTTGGACCCTCTGGAAACACCATATATTTT.

The V gene is TRBV5-1, the J gene TRBJ1-1; D uncertain. Germline CDR1 SGHRS, CDR2 YFSETQ. V shed 0 bases and J shed 3 bases, with 12 bases lying between them. CDR3 length: 15 amino acids. In DNA, the CDR3 is TGCGCCAGCAGCTTGGCGTCGGGAATGGACACTGAAGCTTTCTTT. Protein: CASSLASGMDTEAFF.

This rearrangement joins TRBV2 to TRBJ2-5; D gene ambiguous. CDR1 is SNHLY, CDR2 FYNNEI, per germline. Trimming pared 4 bases from V and 4 bases from J, leaving 1 base between. The CDR3 consists of 10 residues. CDR3: CASSVETQYF. CDR3 sequence (DNA): TGTGCCAGCAGTGTAGAGACCCAGTACTTC.